Sequencing of this T cell receptor beta chain was carried out in a study of T-cell reconstitution after alpha-beta-depleted transplantation in children. CDR3 size: 12 residues. The V end lost 0 bases, the J end lost 8 bases, and 7 bases lay between the germline ends. Germline V gene lookup returns CDR1 SGHTS and CDR2 YDEGEE. A few counts support this clonotype. Library preparation (for TCRbeta) was performed with unique molecular identifiers. TCRdb fed the PCR reads into MiXCR, producing one record per CDR3 protein. The data contain 500,000 or so distinct CDR3 sequences, about 30% of them singletons. The receptor's source is a human donor who donated a stem cell graft to a child with aplastic anemia. This sample comprised PBMCs from the stem cell graft donor, obtained from the stem cell graft. V is TRBV5-8 and J is TRBJ2-3; no clear D. This chain's CDR3 is CASSLEYGTQYF. CDR3 DNA sequence: TGTGCCAGCAGCTTGGAGTATGGTACGCAGTATTTT.